Sequencing of this T cell receptor beta chain was carried out in a study of cytomegalovirus exposure and HLA in healthy donors. Points from the study as a whole: From TCR beta sequences, most subjects' HLA-A and HLA-B alleles were reportedly predicted accurately. The study dropped some indistinguishable V segments, TRBV6-2 and TRBV6-3 among them. Sequencing depth roughly uniform across donors was assumed in presence/absence analyses.

Concerning this clone itself: Its target is unknown.

V shed 1 base, J shed 4 bases, and the junction held 5 bases outside the gene matches. This CDR3 has 14 residues. CDR1 GTSNPN and CDR2 SVGIG come from the germline V gene (reference sequence). There were likely unrecorded immune exposures, though donors were nominally healthy when sampled. Primers for the PCR totalled 60 Vbeta and 13 Jbeta. The repertoire was sequenced with immunoSEQ multiplex PCR; TCRdb's copy has only in-frame clones and lacks some. The data show a few hundred thousand clones, approximately 68% seen once. V usage is TRBV30 and J usage is TRBJ2-5, with TRBD2 matching over 8 bases. The sequence was obtained from a woman in her twenties or thirties in good health and CMV-seronegative. Source material: PBMCs. CDR3 coding DNA: TGTGCCTGGAGTGCCGGGACTAGTATAGAGACCCAGTACTTC. Translating it yields CAWSAGTSIETQYF.